This T cell receptor (beta chain) derives from a study of regulatory T cells in long-lasting Graves disease. The authors built TCR beta libraries using iRepertoire HTBI primers and Arm-PCR of CDR3 regions. TCRdb called the multiplex PCR reads again in MiXCR, with one record for every CDR3 protein. The sample lists over 450,000 distinct CDR3 sequences; about 22% were seen once. This clonotype was recorded at least ten times. The J segment lost 2 bases and the V segment lost 4 bases, leaving 18 bases of the junction unmatched. CDR1 is SGHKS and CDR2 is YYEKEE in the germline V gene (reference sequence). This CDR3 has 20 amino acids. The time point was: persistent/refractory GD, antithyroid drugs over 5 years with positive TRAb. PBMC RNA served as the TCR library source.

This chain connects TRBV5-5 to TRBJ1-5, with 10 bases aligning to TRBD1. The source material was peripheral blood mononuclear cells (PBMCs), sampled when the disease was refractory, from a patient treated with antithyroid drugs. This sequence was found in a female donor with Graves disease. The CDR3 DNA reads TGTGCCAGCAGCGCGGAAACCGGGACAGGGGAAAGGTATGGCAATCAGCCCCAGCATTTT. Translated, it gives CASSAETGTGERYGNQPQHF.